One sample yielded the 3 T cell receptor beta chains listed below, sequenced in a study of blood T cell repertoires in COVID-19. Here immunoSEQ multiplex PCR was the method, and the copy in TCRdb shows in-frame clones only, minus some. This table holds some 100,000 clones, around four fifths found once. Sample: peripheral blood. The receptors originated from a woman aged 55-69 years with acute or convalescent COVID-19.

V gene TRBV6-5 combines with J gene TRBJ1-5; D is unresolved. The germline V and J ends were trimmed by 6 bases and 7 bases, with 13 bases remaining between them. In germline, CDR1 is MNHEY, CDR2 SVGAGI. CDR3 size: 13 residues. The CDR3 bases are TGTGCCAGCAGAGCCGTCCTGACACAGCCCCAGCATTTT. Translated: CASRAVLTQPQHF.

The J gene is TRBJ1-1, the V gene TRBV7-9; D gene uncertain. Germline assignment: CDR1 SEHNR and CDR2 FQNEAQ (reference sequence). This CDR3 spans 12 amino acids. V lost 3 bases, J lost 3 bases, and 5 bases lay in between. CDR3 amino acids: CASSFADTEAFF. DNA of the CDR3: TGTGCCAGCAGCTTTGCGGACACTGAAGCTTTCTTT.

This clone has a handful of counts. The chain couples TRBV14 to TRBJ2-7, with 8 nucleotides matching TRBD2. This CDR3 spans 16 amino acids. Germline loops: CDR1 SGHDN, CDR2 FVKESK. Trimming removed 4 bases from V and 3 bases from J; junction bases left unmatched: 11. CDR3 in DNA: TGTGCCAGCAGCCGAGGGGGAGCGGGAGTTGGCTACGAGCAGTACTTC. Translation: CASSRGGAGVGYEQYF.